This T cell receptor (beta chain) came from a study of blood T cell repertoires in COVID-19. In the study overall: Samples came from the United States, Italy and Spain, spanning acute and convalescent COVID-19. T cells, B-cell-depleted T cells, or PBMCs provided the cDNA or gDNA that served as material.

Germline V gene sequence: CDR1 SGHTA, CDR2 FQGNSA. The J segment lost 1 base and the V segment lost 5 bases, leaving 9 bases of the junction unmatched. The CDR3 extends over 17 amino acids. Methods used by the authors: Amplification from reference gene primers served as the basis for estimated nucleated cell counts. Method: immunoSEQ multiplex PCR; TCRdb's copy keeps in-frame clones and lacks some. The V and J calls and clone size were taken over from that table, and D and trimming were inferred from the DNA. The data hold about 98,000 clones, with 75% to 85% observed a single time. Sequencing was done on a sample of peripheral blood. This sequence originates from a man between 60 and 75 years old with acute or convalescent COVID-19. The rearrangement joins TRBV7-2 to TRBJ2-3, with TRBD2 identical over 10 bases. CDR3 DNA: TGTGCCAGCAGCGTAACCGGGACTAGCGCAGGCACAGATACGCAGTATTTT. Translation: CASSVTGTSAGTDTQYF.